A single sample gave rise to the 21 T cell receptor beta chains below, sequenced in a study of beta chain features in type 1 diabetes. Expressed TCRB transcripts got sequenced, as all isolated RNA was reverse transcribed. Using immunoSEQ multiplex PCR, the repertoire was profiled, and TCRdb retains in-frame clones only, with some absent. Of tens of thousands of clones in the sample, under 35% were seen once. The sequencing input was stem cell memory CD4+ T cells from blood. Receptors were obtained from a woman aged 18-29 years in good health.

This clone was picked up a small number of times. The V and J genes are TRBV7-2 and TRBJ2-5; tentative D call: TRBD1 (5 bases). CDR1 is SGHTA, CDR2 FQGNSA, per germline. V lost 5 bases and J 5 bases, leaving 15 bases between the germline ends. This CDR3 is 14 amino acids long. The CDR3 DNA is TGTGCCAGCAGCATAGACAGTCGCGCGGAGACCCAGTACTTC. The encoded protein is CASSIDSRAETQYF.

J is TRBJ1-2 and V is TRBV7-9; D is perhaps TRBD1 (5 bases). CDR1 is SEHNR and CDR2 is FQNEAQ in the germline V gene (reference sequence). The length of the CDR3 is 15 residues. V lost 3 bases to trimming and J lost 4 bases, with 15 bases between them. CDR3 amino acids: CASSFGRASLYGYTF. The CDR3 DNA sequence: TGTGCCAGCAGCTTTGGCAGGGCCAGCCTCTATGGCTACACCTTC.

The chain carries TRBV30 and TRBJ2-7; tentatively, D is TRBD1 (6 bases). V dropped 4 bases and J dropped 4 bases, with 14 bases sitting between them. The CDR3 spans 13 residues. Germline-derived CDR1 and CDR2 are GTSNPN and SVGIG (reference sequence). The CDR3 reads CAWNRAPLYEQYF. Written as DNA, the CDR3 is TGTGCCTGGAACAGGGCCCCCCTTTACGAGCAGTACTTC.

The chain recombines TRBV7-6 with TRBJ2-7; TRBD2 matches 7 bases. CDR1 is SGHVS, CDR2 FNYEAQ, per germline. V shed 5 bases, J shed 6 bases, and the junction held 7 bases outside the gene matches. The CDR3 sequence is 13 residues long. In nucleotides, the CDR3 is TGTGCCAGCAGCGCGCTCGGGGAGGGCGAGCAGTACTTC. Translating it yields CASSALGEGEQYF.

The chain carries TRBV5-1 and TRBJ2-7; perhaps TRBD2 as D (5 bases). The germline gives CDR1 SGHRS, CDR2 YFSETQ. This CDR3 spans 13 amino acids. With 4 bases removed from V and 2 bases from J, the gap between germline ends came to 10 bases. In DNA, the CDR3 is TGCGCCAGCAGCCAGGACGGGACCTACGAGCAGTACTTC. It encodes CASSQDGTYEQYF.

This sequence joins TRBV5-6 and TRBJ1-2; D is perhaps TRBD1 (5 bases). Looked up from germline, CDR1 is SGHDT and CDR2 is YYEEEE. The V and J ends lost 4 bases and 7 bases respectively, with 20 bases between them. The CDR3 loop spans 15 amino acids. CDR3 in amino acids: CASSPPGLFQGGYTF. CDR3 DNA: TGTGCCAGCAGCCCGCCGGGCCTCTTCCAGGGTGGCTACACCTTC.

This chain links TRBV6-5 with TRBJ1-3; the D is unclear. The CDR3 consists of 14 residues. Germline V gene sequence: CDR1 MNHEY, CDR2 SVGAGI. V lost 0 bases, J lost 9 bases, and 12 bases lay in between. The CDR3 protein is CASSYSGTSGTIYF. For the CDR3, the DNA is TGTGCCAGCAGTTACTCGGGCACCAGCGGCACCATATATTTT.

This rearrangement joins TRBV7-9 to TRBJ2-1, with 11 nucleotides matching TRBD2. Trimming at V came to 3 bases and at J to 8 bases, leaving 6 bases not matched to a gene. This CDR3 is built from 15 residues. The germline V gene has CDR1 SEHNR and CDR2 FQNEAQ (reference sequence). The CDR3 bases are TGTGCCAGCAGCTTTGGTAGCGGGGGGGCCGATGAGCAGTTCTTC. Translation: CASSFGSGGADEQFF. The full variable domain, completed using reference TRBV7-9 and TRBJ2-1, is DTGVSQNPRHKITKRGQNVTFRCDPISEHNRLYWYRQTLGQGPEFLTYFQNEAQLEKSRLLSDRFSAERPKGSFSTLEIQRTEQGDSAMYLCASSFGSGGADEQFFGPGTRLTVL.

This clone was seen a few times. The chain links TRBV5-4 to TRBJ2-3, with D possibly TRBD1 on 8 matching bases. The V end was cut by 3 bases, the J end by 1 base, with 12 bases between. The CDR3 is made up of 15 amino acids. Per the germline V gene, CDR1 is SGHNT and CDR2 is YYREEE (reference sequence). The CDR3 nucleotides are TGTGCCAGCAGCTGGGGGGGACAGGGCACAGATACGCAGTATTTT. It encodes CASSWGGQGTDTQYF.

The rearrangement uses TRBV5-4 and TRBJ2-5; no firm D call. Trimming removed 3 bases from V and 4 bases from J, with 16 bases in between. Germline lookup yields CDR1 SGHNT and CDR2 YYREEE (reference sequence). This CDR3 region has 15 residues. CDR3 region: CASSYTKEPPETQYF. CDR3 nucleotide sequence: TGTGCCAGCAGCTACACAAAAGAACCCCCAGAGACCCAGTACTTC.

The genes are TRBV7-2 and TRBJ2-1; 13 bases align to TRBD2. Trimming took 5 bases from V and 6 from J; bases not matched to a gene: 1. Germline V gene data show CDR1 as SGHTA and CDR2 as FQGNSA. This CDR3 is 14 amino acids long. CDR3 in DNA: TGTGCCAGCAGCCGGACTAGCGGGGGCAATGAGCAGTTCTTC. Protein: CASSRTSGGNEQFF.

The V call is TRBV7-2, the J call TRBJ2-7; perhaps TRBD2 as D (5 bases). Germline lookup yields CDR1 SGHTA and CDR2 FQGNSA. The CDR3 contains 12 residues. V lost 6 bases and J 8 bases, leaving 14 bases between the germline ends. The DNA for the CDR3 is TGTGCCAGCAGTCCGAAGAGACTAAAGCAGTACTTC. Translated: CASSPKRLKQYF.

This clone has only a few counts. Here the CDR3 reads CASSLSLAGETQYF. The CDR3 coding sequence is TGTGCCAGCAGCTTAAGCCTAGCGGGGGAGACGCAGTATTTT. The chain links TRBV7-2 to TRBJ2-3, with 10 bases fitting TRBD2. The germline gives CDR1 SGHTA, CDR2 FQGNSA. This CDR3 has 14 amino acids. Germline trimming cut 2 bases from V and 9 bases from J; bases unmatched to any gene: 5.

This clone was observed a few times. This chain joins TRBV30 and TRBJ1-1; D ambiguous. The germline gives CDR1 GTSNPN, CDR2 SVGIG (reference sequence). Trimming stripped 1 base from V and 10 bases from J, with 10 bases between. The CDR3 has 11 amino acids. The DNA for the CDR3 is TGTGCCTGGAGTGAGGAGGGTGCAGCTTTCTTT. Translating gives CAWSEEGAAFF.

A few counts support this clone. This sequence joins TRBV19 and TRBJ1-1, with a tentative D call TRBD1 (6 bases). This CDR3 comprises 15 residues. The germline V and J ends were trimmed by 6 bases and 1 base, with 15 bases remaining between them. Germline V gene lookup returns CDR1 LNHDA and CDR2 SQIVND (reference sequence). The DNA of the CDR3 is TGTGCCAGTAGCCCTCCCGGCAGGGGGAACACTGAAGCTTTCTTT. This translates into CASSPPGRGNTEAFF.

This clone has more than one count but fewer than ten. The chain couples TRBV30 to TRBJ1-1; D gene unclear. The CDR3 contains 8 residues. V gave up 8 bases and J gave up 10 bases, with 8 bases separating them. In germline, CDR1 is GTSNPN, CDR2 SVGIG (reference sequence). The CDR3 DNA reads TGTGCCGGGGAGAGAGCTTTCTTT. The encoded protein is CAGERAFF.

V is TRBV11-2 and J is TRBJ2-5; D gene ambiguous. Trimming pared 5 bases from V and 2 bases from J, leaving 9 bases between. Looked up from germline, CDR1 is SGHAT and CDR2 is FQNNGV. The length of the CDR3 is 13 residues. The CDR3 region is CASSPLSQETQYF. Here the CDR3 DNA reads TGTGCCAGCAGCCCCCTCAGTCAAGAGACCCAGTACTTC.

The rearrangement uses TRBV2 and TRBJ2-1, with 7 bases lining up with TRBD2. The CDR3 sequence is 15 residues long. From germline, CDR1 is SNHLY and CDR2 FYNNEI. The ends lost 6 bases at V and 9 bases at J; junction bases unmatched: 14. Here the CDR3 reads CASRRGGLLVGEQFF. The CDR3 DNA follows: TGTGCCAGCAGAAGGGGAGGGCTTTTAGTAGGTGAGCAGTTCTTC.

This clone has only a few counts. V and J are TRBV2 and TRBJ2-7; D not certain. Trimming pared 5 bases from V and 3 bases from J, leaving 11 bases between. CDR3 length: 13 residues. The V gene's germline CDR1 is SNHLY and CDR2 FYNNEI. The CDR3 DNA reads TGTGCCAGCAGTTATTGGCAGAACTACGAGCAGTACTTC. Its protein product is CASSYWQNYEQYF. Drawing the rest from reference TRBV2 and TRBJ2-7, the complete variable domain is EPEVTQTPSHQVTQMGQEVILRCVPISNHLYFYWYRQILGQKVEFLVSFYNNEISEKSEIFDDQFSVERPDGSNFTLKIRSTKLEDSAMYFCASSYWQNYEQYFGPGTRLTVT.

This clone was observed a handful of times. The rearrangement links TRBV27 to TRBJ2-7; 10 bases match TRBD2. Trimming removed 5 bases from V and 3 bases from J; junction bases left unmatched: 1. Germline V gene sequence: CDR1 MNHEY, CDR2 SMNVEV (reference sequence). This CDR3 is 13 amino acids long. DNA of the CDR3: TGTGCCAGCAGTACTAGCGGGGTCTACGAGCAGTACTTC. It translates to CASSTSGVYEQYF.

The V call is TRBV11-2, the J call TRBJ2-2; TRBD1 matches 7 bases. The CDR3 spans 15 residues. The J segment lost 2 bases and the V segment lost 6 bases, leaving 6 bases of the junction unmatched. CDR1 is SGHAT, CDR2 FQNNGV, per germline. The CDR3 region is CASSSDRLNTGELFF. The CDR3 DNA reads TGTGCCAGCAGTTCGGACAGGTTAAACACCGGGGAGCTGTTTTTT. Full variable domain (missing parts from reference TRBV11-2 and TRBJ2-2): EAGVAQSPRYKIIEKRQSVAFWCNPISGHATLYWYQQILGQGPKLLIQFQNNGVVDDSQLPKDRFSAERLKGVDSTLKIQPAKLEDSAVYLCASSSDRLNTGELFFGEGSRLTVL.